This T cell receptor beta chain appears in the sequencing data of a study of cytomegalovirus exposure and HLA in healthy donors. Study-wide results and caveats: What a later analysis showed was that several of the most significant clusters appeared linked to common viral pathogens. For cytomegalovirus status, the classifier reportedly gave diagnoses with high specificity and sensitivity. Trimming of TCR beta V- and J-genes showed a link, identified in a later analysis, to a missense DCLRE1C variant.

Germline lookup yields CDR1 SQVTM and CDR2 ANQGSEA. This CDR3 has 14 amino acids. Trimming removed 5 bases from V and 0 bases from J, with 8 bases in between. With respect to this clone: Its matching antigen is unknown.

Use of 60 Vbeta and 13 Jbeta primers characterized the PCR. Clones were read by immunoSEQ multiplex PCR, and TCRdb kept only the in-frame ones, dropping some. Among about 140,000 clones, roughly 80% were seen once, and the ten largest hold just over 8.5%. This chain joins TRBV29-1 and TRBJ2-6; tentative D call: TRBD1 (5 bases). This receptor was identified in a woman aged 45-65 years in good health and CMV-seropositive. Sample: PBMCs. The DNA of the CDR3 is TGCAGCGTTCAGGGCGGCTCTGGGGCCAACGTCCTGACTTTC. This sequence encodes CSVQGGSGANVLTF.